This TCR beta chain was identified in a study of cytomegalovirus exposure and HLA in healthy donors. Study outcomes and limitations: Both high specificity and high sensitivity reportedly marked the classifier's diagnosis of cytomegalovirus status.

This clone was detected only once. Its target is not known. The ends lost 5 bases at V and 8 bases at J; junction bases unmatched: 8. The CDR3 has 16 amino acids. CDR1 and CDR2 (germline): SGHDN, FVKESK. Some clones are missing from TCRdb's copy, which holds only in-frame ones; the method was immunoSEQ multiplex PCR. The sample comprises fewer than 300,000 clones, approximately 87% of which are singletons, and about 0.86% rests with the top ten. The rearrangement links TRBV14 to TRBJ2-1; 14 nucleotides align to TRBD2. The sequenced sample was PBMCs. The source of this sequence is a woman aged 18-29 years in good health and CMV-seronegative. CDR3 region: CASSTTTSGREDEQFF. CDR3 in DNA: TGTGCCAGCAGCACAACGACTAGCGGGAGGGAGGATGAGCAGTTCTTC.